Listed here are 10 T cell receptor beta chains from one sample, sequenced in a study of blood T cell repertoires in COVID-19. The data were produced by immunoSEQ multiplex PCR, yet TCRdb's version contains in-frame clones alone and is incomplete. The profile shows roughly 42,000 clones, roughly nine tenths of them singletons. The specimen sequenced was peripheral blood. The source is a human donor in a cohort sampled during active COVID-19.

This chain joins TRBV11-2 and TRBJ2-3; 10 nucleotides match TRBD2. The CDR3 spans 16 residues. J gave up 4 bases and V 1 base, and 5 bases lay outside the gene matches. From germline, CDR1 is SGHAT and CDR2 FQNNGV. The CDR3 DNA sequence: TGTGCCAGCAGCTTAGGTAGCGGGAGGAGCGCAGATACGCAGTATTTT. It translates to CASSLGSGRSADTQYF.

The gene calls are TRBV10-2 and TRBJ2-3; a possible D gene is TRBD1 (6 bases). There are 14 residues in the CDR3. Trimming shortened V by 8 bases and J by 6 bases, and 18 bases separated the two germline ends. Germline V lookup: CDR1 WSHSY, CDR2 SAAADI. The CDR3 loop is CASVPGQAGDTQYF. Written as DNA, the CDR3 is TGCGCCAGCGTCCCGGGACAAGCCGGCGATACGCAGTATTTT.

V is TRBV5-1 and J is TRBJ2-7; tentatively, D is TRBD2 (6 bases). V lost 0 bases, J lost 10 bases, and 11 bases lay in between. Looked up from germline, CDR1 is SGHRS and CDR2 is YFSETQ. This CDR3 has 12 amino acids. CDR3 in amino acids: CASSLAGESQYF. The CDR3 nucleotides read TGCGCCAGCAGCTTGGCGGGGGAGAGTCAGTACTTC.

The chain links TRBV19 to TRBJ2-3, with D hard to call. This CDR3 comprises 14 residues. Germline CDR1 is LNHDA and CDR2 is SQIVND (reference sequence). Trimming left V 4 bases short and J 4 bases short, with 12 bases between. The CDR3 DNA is TGTGCCAGTAGTAGGGCTGGGTTCGCAGATACGCAGTATTTT. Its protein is CASSRAGFADTQYF.

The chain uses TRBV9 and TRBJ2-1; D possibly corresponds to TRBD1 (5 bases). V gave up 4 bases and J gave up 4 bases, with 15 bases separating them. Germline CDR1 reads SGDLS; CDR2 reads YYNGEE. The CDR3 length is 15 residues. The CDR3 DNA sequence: TGTGCCAGCAGCCCCGGACAAACATATTACAATGAGCAGTTCTTC. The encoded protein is CASSPGQTYYNEQFF.

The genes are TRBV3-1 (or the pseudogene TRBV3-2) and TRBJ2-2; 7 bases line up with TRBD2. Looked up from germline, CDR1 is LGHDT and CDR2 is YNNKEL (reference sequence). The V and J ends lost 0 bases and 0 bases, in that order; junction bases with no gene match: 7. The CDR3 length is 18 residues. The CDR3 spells CASSQESLADSNTGELFF. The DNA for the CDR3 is TGTGCCAGCAGCCAAGAGTCGCTAGCGGACTCGAACACCGGGGAGCTGTTTTTT.

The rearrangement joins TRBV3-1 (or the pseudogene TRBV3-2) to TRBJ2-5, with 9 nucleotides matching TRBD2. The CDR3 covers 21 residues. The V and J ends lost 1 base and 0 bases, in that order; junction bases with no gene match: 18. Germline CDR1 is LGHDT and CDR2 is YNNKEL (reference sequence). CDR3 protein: CASSQVWVTSGTLMYQETQYF. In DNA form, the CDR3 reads TGTGCCAGCAGCCAAGTTTGGGTGACTAGCGGAACCCTTATGTACCAAGAGACCCAGTACTTC.

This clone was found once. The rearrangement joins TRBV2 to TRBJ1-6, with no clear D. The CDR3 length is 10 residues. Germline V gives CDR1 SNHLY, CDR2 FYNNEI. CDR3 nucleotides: TGTGCGACCGGGATTTCACCCCTCCACTTT. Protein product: CATGISPLHF. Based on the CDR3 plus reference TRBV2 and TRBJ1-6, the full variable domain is EPEVTQTPSHQVTQMGQEVILRCVPISNHLYFYWYRQILGQKVEFLVSFYNNEISEKSEIFDDQFSVERPDGSNFTLKIRSTKLEDSAMYFCATGISPLHFGNGTRLTVT.

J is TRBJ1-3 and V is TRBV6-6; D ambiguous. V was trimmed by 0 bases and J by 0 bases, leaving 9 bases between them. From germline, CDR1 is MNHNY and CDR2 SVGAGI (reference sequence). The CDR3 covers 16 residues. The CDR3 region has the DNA TGTGCCAGCAGTTACTCACCTATAAGCTCTGGAAACACCATATATTTT. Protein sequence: CASSYSPISSGNTIYF.

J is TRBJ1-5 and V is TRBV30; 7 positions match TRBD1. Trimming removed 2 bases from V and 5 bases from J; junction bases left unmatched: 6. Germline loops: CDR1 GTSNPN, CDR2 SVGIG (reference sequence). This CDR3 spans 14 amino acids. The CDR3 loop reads CAWSRGGGDQPQHF. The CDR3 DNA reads TGTGCCTGGAGTCGAGGGGGCGGCGATCAGCCCCAGCATTTT.